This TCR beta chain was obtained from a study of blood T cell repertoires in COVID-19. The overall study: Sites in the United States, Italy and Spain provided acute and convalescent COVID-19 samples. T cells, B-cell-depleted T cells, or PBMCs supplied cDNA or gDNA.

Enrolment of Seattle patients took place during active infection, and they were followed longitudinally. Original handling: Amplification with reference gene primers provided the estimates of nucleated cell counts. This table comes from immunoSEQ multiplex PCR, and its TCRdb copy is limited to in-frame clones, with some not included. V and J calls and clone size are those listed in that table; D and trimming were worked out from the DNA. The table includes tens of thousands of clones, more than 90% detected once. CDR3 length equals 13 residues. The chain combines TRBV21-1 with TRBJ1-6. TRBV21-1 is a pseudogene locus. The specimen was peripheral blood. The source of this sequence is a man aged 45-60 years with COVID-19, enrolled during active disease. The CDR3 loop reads CASSKDWNSPLHF. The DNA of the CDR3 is TGTGCCAGCAGCAAGGACTGGAATTCACCCCTCCACTTT.